The T cell receptor (beta chain) under discussion was sequenced for a study of cytomegalovirus exposure and HLA in healthy donors. Study-wide points: The authors considered a cluster of highly shared sequence variants likely to be a sequencing artifact. Researchers reported that three CMV-associated chains were confirmed in vitro as CMV antigen-specific.

The primer mix had 60 Vbeta and 13 Jbeta primers. Clones were sequenced by immunoSEQ multiplex PCR, and TCRdb holds only the in-frame ones, with some missing. The sample records roughly 120,000 clones, approximately 69% being singletons. The germline CDR1 and CDR2 sequences are SGHTA and FQGNSA. V lost 5 bases and J 3 bases, leaving 8 bases between the germline ends. The CDR3 runs to 12 residues. This clone came up once. Its target is not known. The genes are TRBV7-2 and TRBJ2-7; D may be TRBD2 (5 bases). This clonotype was obtained from a woman between 45 and 65 years old in good health and CMV-seropositive. Sample: PBMCs. The CDR3 sequence: CASSPAGYEQYF. CDR3 nucleotides: TGTGCCAGCAGCCCGGCGGGCTACGAGCAGTACTTC.